Reported below is one T cell receptor beta chain. Antigen unknown. V was cut by 5 bases and J by 2 bases, with 13 bases left in between. Germline CDR1 reads SGHDT; CDR2 reads YYEEEE. This CDR3 spans 14 amino acids. The sample originates from a study of cytomegalovirus exposure and HLA in healthy donors. General study results and limits: Links to common viral pathogens appeared, in a later analysis, for several of the most significant clusters. In a later analysis, HLA-associated beta chains showed higher expansion and lower generation probabilities than comparable chains.

With 60 Vbeta and 13 Jbeta primers, the PCR was carried out. Clones were read by immunoSEQ multiplex PCR, and TCRdb kept only the in-frame ones, dropping some. The repertoire has about 120,000 clones, over 65% of them found once; the top ten carry around 3%. The chain employs TRBV5-6 and TRBJ1-1; D is perhaps TRBD1 (5 bases). The sample comprised PBMCs. The sequence derives from a woman between 40 and 50 years old in good health and CMV-seropositive. CDR3 bases: TGTGCCAGCAGTCGGGGGGGGAGAAACACTGAAGCTTTCTTT. Translating gives CASSRGGRNTEAFF.